This T cell receptor (beta chain) came from a study of blood T cell repertoires in COVID-19. Study-level information: The origin of the acute and convalescent COVID-19 samples was the United States, Italy and Spain. From T cells, B-cell-depleted T cells, or PBMCs came the material, which was cDNA or gDNA.

Germline values: CDR1 LNHDA, CDR2 SQIVND (reference sequence). This CDR3 region has 14 residues. The V end was cut by 6 bases, the J end by 0 bases, with 10 bases between. In the authors' workflow: By means of reference gene primer amplification, nucleated cell counts were estimated. TCRdb's copy holds only in-frame clones and misses some; the assay was immunoSEQ multiplex PCR. The V and J calls and clone size were taken over from that table, and D and trimming were inferred from the DNA. Of roughly 150,000 clones listed, around 84% were seen once; the top ten hold more than 7.5%. Sequenced: peripheral blood. The chain combines TRBV19 with TRBJ2-3; D unclear. The clonotype was recovered from a woman aged 45 to 65 with acute or convalescent COVID-19. The CDR3 reads CASRNSLSTDTQYF. DNA of the CDR3: TGTGCCAGTAGAAACTCCCTTAGCACAGATACGCAGTATTTT.